This entry concerns a single T cell receptor beta chain. Primers included in the PCR were 60 Vbeta and 13 Jbeta primers. Sequencing used immunoSEQ multiplex PCR; TCRdb keeps in-frame clones, though not all of them. This table holds about 180,000 clones, around 80% found once. These data originate in a study of cytomegalovirus exposure and HLA in healthy donors. This sequence originates from a man under 40 in good health and CMV-seropositive. Sequencing used PBMCs.

The CDR3 DNA follows: TGTGCCAGCCGACAGGGGATTGGTGAAAAACTGTTTTTT. Translated: CASRQGIGEKLFF. V and J are TRBV7-6 and TRBJ1-4, with TRBD1 identical over 8 bases. J lost 7 bases, V lost 8 bases, and 6 bases had no gene match. The CDR3 sequence is 13 residues long. CDR1 is SGHVS, CDR2 FNYEAQ, per germline.